The sequence of this T cell receptor (beta chain) was determined in a study of T-cell memory formation after mild COVID-19. On the study more broadly: TCR clusters mostly belonged to single donors.

Regarding this clonotype: Its antigen is not identified.

General study findings and limits: Still unconfirmed is whether the second-wave clones peaking on day 37 recognized SARS-CoV-2. Memory cells collected pre-infection included some clones that later responded, suggesting cross-reactive memory joined. Among CD4+ contracting clones, most were CM and EM, and CD8+ ones EMRA.

TCRdb independently ran MiXCR on the 5' RACE reads; one entry per CDR3 protein. The sample contains a few hundred thousand distinct CDR3 sequences, around an eighth of which appear only once. J was trimmed by 4 bases and V by 5 bases; bases with no gene match: 7. From germline, CDR1 is MDHEN and CDR2 SYDVKM. The length of the CDR3 is 14 residues. The V and J genes are TRBV28 and TRBJ2-5; 7 bases line up with TRBD2. This clonotype was obtained from a young man who had mild COVID-19 (a few samples of this study predate the infection). Cell type and time point are not known. Sequenced material: PBMCs or a T cell subset sorted from them (not recorded which). This chain's CDR3 is CASSDRGVRETQYF. As DNA, the CDR3 is TGTGCCAGCAGTGACCGGGGGGTAAGAGAGACCCAGTACTTC.